This TCR beta chain originates from a study of cytomegalovirus exposure and HLA in healthy donors (TCRdb year 2017). Study-wide context: In an earlier analysis of under 750 of the donors, under 300 Gb of sequence data and 90 million to 130 million unique TCR beta sequences from about 179 million T cells were reported. An early release that covered 500 to 800 HLA-typed donors contained 300 to 350 gigabases of sequencing data and 80 million or so unique TCR sequences. Among the 398 genotyped donors, around 81% belonged to the genetic ancestry cluster associated with self-reported Caucasian donors. The aim of the study was to test whether cataloging public T cell receptors could identify signatures of past pathogen exposure. The study used immunosequencing to profile the T cell repertoires of about 670 subjects and linked those repertoires to cytomegalovirus serostatus. Besides the first cohort of roughly 640 subjects, a separate validation cohort made up of some 110 different subjects was used. High-throughput TCR immunosequencing, statistical association of individual TCRs with disease status, and machine learning were combined to predict cytomegalovirus infection status. In a later analysis, previously published TCR beta repertoires from 500 to 750 donors were re-analyzed and high-resolution HLA genotyping was added so that TCR occurrence patterns could be studied. Rather than drawing on any new phenotypic data, the later analysis identified candidate immune exposures from TCR beta sequences and the way those sequences occurred across donors. An earlier analysis of approximately 500 of the donors applied high-throughput TCR beta sequencing to assess whether each TCR beta V gene segment acted as functional or pseudogenic. Donor age, sex, ethnicity and CMV serostatus were compiled alongside the repertoire data. A later genetic analysis took genome-wide SNP genotypes for about 65% of the roughly 670 donors and used that subset as a discovery cohort. Every discovery cohort repertoire had been produced on one sequencing platform. HLA typing included class I and class II loci at four-digit resolution. Typing coverage differed by locus: A, B, C, DRB1 and DQB1 were typed in about 620-640 donors, DQA1 in approximately 520, DPA1 in some 570, and DPB1 in roughly 470. Several DR-DQ haplotypes were handled as single units for association and clustering, since linkage in the cohort was strong. Among roughly 370 genotyped donors of the cohort, an average of roughly 240,000 unique TCR beta nucleotide sequences were sequenced per donor, roughly 20% of them non-productive. Study-wide conclusions, independent of this receptor: In vitro tests confirmed that a few of the cytomegalovirus-associated TCR beta chains recognize cytomegalovirus antigens. Because the 87-base-pair reads could not distinguish some IMGT-functional V segments, including TRBV6-2 and TRBV6-3, those segments were excluded. In an earlier analysis of approximately 600 of the donors, most TCR beta V segments were observed in productive rearrangements about 87% or about 30% of the time, broadly matching IMGT annotations. In a later analysis, TCR association rates were found to vary across HLA loci, with the most associated TCRs seen for DRB1 alleles and the fewest for HLA-C alleles. In the study, 150 to 200 TCR beta chains were listed as associated with cytomegalovirus. A group of highly shared sequence variants was considered likely to be a technical artifact of the sequencing pipeline. When HLA alleles, especially DR and DQ, strongly co-occurred, TCR associations were difficult to assign to individual alleles. A later analysis associated approximately 17,000 TCR beta sequences with specific HLA alleles at a false discovery rate of 0.05. Most TCR sequences were observed very rarely across donors, whereas some public TCRs were present in many individuals. According to a later analysis, most CMV-associated TCR beta chains appeared to be HLA-restricted, and the HLA associations seemed to be driven largely by CMV exposure. Immune exposure information for the cohort was limited to CMV serostatus. Linkage disequilibrium might explain the correlated functional status among segregating V segments, but an unknown experimental factor could not be excluded. In a later genetic analysis, fewer N-insertions in productive TCRs were reported among donors in an Asian-associated ancestry cluster than the roughly 700-donor mean. The classifier was reported to diagnose cytomegalovirus status with high specificity and sensitivity in both the original and validation cohorts. An association between a missense DCLRE1C variant and V-gene and J-gene trimming of TCR beta chains was found in a later genetic analysis and replicated in an independent cohort. Sequencing depth was assumed to be roughly uniform across donors in the presence/absence analyses, though that assumption may not hold. Because HLA typing was missing for some donors at each locus, association tests included only the typed subset. A later analysis reported that several top co-occurrence clusters appeared linked to parvovirus B19, influenza, CMV and Epstein-Barr virus. In a later analysis, HLA-associated TCR beta chains showed more clonal expansion and lower generation probabilities than non-associated chains that were equally common. In this cohort, only TCR beta chains were sequenced, and detectable features were limited by the absence of alpha or paired-chain data. The authors suggested that the approach could potentially be generalized to other disease states and immunological phenotypes. Because counts were too low, about 15 rarely observed V segments, including chromosome 9 orphons, were left out of the earlier analysis of 500 to 650 of the donors. A further reported finding was that TCR beta sequences accurately predicted the HLA-A and HLA-B alleles for most subjects in the first cohort.

The cohort comprised fewer than 700 healthy bone marrow donors. Cohort members were all nominally healthy when sampled, although unrecorded immune exposures were likely present. The donor was CMV seropositive and belonged to the group of 250 to 300 seropositive cohort members. Each donor provided a peripheral blood sample, and peripheral blood mononuclear cells were used for TCR beta sequencing. Genomic DNA extraction from the blood cell samples was performed with the Qiagen DNeasy Blood Extraction Kit. From a lookup of the germline V gene (reference sequence), CDR1 and CDR2 are LNHNV and YYDKDF. V is cut by 8 bases and J by 2 bases, and the space between the germline ends is 7 bases. Reading from cysteine to phenylalanine, the CDR3 counts 12 amino acids. The sequence is cut down to CDR3 DNA, 36 bases in frame from base 1. The library was prepared using the immunoSEQ multiplex PCR assay. A mixture of 60 forward primers for TCR Vbeta segments and 13 reverse primers for TCR Jbeta segments was used in the multiplex PCR. Amplification of the CDR3 region of rearranged TCR beta genes was performed with a multiplex PCR assay on genomic DNA. Amplified TCR beta libraries were sequenced as 87-base-pair reads on the Illumina HiSeq System. The study's processing was this. A later analysis counted some 74 million unique TCR beta chains across the 670 or so repertoires, and roughly 11 million of these chains were shared by at least two donors. A nearest-neighbor algorithm error-corrected the raw reads and collapsed the reads into unique sequences, merging closely related sequences to remove PCR and sequencing errors. V, D and J gene segments were assigned by aligning CDR3 sequences to IMGT reference sequences. For a sequence to be retained, at least a six-nucleotide match to both a V gene segment and a J gene segment was required. Rearrangements were classified as productive when the CDR3 lacked stop codons and remained in frame with V and J, and all other rearrangements were classified as non-productive. CDR3 was defined by IMGT convention, running from the second conserved V-encoded cysteine to the conserved J-encoded phenylalanine. In an earlier analysis of roughly 580 of the donors, sequences lacking an unambiguous match to a single V gene segment were excluded. An earlier analysis of several hundred of the donors classified V segments as functional when productive rearrangements were above 56.7% and as segregating when the standard deviation between donors was above 5%. A statistical classification framework was built for diagnosing cytomegalovirus status from the catalog of TCR beta chain sequences. In a later analysis, TCR nucleotide sequences were compared against IMGT/GENE-DB human TR gene sequences so that V and J genes could be assigned. The TCRdist pipeline was used in a later analysis to assign CDR3 sequences and most-parsimonious VDJ recombination scenarios. In a later analysis, each TCR beta chain was defined by its CDR3 amino acid sequence together with its V-gene family, and reads without a unique V-gene family were excluded. A later analysis removed 600 or so highly shared, low-generation-probability nucleotide sequences to deal with suspected cross-contamination and a sequencing artifact. In a later analysis, a clonal expansion index was calculated for each public chain from normalized within-repertoire ranks of inferred template counts. In a later analysis, generation probabilities were computed using a VDJ recombination model fitted to out-of-frame rearrangements, and the results were checked against IGoR. In a later analysis, hypergeometric tests were used to score TCR-TCR, TCR-HLA and TCR-CMV co-occurrence, with a repertoire-size bias correction applied to TCR pairs. To estimate false discovery rates, a later analysis permuted the HLA or CMV assignments 20 times. In a later analysis, co-occurring TCRs were grouped with DBSCAN, and TCRdist sequence similarity was added when clustering was performed within HLA-allele-positive subsets. Co-occurrence clustering excluded repertoires with fewer than 30,000 or more than 120,000 public chains, plus five with anomalous nucleotide sharing. The clones in this table, taken by TCRdb from immuneACCESS, are in-frame only. Not every clone is retained; where verified, under half of the shortfall comes from an unresolved V gene, and the cause of the rest is unknown. V, J and clone size were drawn from that table, and D and trimming were deduced from the DNA. This sample's clone table shows about 110,000 clones. The ten largest account for 6.8% of the sample.

About this clone: There is no known antigen for this receptor.

The TCR comes from a man aged 35 to 55 in good health and CMV-seropositive. The sequencing input was PBMCs. The chain was built from TRBV15 and TRBJ1-5; no D gene is confidently identified. The DNA sequence is given as TGTGCCACCGGGAGGGGCAATCAGCCCCAGCATTTT. Its coded protein is CATGRGNQPQHF.